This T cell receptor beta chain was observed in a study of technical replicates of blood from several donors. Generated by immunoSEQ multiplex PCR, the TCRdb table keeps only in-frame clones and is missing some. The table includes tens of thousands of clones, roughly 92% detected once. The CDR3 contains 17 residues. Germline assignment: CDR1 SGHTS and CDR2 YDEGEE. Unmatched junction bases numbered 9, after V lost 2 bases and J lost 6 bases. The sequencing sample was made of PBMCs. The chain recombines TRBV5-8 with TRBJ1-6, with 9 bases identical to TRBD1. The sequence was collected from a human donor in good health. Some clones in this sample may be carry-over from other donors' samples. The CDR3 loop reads CASSFSGTGSPNSPLHF. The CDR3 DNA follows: TGTGCCAGCAGCTTTTCCGGGACAGGGTCCCCTAATTCACCCCTCCACTTT.